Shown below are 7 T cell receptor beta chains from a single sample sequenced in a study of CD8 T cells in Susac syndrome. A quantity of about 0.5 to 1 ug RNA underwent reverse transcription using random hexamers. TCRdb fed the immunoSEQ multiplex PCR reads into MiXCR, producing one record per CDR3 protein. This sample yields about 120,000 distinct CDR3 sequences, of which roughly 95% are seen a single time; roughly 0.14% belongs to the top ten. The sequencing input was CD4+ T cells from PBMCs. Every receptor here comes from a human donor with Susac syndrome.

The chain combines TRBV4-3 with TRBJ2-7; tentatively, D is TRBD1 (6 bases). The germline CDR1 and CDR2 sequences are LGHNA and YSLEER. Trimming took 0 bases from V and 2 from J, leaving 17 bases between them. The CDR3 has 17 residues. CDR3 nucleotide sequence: TGCGCCAGCAGCCAAGAATTATGGTCGGCAGGGGCCTACGAGCAGTACTTC. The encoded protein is CASSQELWSAGAYEQYF.

CDR3 DNA: TGTGCCAGCAGCCAAGACTGGGAGGGGAAGACCCAGTACTTC. As protein: CASSQDWEGKTQYF. This chain joins TRBV3-1 and TRBJ2-5; 7 bases map to TRBD2. Trimming removed 0 bases from V and 6 bases from J; junction bases left unmatched: 4. This CDR3 contains 14 residues. CDR1 is LGHDT, CDR2 YNNKEL, per germline (reference sequence).

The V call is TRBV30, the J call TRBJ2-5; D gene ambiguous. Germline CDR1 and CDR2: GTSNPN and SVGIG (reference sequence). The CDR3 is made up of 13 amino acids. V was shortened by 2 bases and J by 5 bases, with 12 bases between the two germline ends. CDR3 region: CAWSSAHGETQYF. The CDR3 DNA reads TGTGCCTGGAGTTCAGCTCATGGGGAGACCCAGTACTTC.

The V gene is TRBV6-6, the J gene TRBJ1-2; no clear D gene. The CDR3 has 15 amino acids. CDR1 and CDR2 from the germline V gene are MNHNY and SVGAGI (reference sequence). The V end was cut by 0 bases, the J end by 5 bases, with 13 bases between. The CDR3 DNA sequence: TGTGCCAGCAGTTACTCGGTCAGTCTCCAATATGGCTACACCTTC. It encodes CASSYSVSLQYGYTF.

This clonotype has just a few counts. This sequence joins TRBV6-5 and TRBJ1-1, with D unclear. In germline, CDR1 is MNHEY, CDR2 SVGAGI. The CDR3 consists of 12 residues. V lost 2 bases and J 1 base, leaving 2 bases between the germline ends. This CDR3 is CASSYRNTEAFF. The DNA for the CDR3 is TGTGCCAGCAGTTACAGGAACACTGAAGCTTTCTTT.

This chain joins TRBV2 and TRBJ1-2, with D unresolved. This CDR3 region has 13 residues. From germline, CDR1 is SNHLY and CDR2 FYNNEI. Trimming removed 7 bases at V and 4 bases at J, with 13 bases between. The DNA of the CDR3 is TGTGCCAGCACCGGGGAAATAAGCTATGGCTACACCTTC. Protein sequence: CASTGEISYGYTF.

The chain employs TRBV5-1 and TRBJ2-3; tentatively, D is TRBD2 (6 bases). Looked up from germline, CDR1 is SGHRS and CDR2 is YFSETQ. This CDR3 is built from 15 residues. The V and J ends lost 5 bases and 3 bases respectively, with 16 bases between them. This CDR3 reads CASSIGGERTDTQYF. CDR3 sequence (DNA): TGCGCCAGCAGTATCGGAGGGGAGCGGACAGATACGCAGTATTTT. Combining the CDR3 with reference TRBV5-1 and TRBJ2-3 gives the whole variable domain KAGVTQTPRYLIKTRGQQVTLSCSPISGHRSVSWYQQTPGQGLQFLFEYFSETQRNKGNFPGRFSGRQFSNSRSEMNVSTLELGDSALYLCASSIGGERTDTQYFGPGTRLTVL.